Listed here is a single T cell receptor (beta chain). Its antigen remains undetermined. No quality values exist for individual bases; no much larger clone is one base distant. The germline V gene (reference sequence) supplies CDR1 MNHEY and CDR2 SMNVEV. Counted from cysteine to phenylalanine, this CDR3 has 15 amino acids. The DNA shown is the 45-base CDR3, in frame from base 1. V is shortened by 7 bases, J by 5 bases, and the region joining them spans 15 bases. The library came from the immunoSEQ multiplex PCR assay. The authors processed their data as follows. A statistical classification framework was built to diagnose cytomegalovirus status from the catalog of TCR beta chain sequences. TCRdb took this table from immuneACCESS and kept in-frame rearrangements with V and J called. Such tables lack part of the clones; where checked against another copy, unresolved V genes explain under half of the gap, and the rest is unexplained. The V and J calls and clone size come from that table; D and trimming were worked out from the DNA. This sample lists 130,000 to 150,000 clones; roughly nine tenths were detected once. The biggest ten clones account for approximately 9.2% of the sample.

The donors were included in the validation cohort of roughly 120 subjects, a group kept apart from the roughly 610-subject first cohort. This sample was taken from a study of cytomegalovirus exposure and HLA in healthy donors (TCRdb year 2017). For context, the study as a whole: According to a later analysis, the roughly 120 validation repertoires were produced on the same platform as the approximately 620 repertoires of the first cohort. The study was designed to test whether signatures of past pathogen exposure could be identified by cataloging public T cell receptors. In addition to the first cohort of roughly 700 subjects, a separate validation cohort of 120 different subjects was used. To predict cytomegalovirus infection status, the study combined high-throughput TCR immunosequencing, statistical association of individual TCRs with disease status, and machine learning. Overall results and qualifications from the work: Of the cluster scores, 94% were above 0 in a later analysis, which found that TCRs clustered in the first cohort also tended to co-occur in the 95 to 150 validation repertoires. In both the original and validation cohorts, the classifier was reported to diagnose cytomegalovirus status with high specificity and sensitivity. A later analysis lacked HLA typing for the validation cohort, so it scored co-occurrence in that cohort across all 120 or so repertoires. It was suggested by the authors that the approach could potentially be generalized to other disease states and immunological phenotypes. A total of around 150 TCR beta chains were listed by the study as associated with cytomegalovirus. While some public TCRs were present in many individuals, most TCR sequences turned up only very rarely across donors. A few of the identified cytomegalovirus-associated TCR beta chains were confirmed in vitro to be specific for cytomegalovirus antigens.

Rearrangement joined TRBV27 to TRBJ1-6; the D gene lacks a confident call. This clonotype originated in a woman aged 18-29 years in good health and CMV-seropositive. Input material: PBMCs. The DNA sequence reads TGTGCCAGCACCCTTGCGGGGTCCCATAATTCACCCCTCCACTTT. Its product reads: CASTLAGSHNSPLHF.